The following is a TCR beta chain sequence with its context. This entry belongs to a study of control samples from healthy donors and cancer patients. Assay used: immunoSEQ multiplex PCR; TCRdb lists only in-frame clones, some missing. The table includes 65,000 to 95,000 clones, around 87% detected once. Germline V gives CDR1 LNHDA, CDR2 SQIVND (reference sequence). Trimming shortened V by 10 bases and J by 3 bases, and 21 bases separated the two germline ends. The CDR3 contains 15 residues. This sequence originates from a man in his forties or fifties in good health. Sequencing was performed on blood. The V and J genes are TRBV19 and TRBJ1-2; unclear D gene. The CDR3 nucleotides read TGTGCCACCCCAAATCCTCGGGGAGTGGACTATGGCTACACCTTC. Residues: CATPNPRGVDYGYTF.